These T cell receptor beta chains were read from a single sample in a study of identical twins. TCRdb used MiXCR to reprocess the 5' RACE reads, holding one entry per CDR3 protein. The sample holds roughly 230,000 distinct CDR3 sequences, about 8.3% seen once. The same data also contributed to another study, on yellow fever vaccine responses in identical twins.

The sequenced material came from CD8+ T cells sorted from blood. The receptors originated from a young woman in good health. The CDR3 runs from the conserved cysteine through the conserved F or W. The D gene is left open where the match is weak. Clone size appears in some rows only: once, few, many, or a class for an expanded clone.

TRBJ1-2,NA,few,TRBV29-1,TGCAGCGCGAGGGGCGGAAACCAAAACTATGGCTACACCTTC,CSARGGNQNYGYTF
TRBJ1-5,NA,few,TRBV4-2,TGTGCCAGCAGCCAAGATGAGGGCAGCAATCAGCCCCAGCATTTT,CASSQDEGSNQPQHF
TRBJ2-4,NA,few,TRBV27,TGTGCCAGCAGCAAACAGGGTCGGAGGAACATTCAGTACTTC,CASSKQGRRNIQYF
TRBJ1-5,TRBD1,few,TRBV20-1,TGCAGTGCTATAGGACAGGGGGGTCAGCCCCAGCATTTT,CSAIGQGGQPQHF
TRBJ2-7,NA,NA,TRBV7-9,TGTGCCAGCAGCTTAGTCACTAGCTCCTACGAGCAGTACTTC,CASSLVTSSYEQYF
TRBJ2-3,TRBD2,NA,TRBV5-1,TGCGCCAGCAGTCGACTAGCGGGGCCTAGCACAGATACGCAGTATTTT,CASSRLAGPSTDTQYF
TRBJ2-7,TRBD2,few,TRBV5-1,TGCGCCAGCAGCTCCACTAGCGGGGGGGCAGCCCACGAGCAGTACTTC,CASSSTSGGAAHEQYF
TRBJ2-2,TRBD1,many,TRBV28,TGTGCCAGCAGCACCGGGACAGGGGACACCGGGGAGCTGTTTTTT,CASSTGTGDTGELFF
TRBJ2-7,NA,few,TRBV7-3,TGTGCCAGCAGCCGAACCGACGGTCGCGAGCAGTACTTC,CASSRTDGREQYF
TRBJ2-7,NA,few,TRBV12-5,TGTGCTAGTGGTCTAAAGCACTCGGGACCTCTCTCCTACGAGCAGTACTTC,CASGLKHSGPLSYEQYF
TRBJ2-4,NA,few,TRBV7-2,TGTGCCAGCAGCTTAGCGGGGTCGGAGGGGGCGGTCAAAAACATTCAGTACTTC,CASSLAGSEGAVKNIQYF
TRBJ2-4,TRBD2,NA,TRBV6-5,TGTGCCAGCACTAGCGGTAAAAACATTCAGTACTTC,CASTSGKNIQYF
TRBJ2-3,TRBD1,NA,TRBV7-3,TGTGCCAGCAGCTTACAGGGGGCAACAGATACGCAGTATTTT,CASSLQGATDTQYF
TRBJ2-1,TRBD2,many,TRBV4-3,TGCGCCAGCAGCCAAGAGGTGGGGGGGGCCTACAATGAGCAGTTCTTC,CASSQEVGGAYNEQFF
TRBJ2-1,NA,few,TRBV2,TGTGCCAGCAGTGATCCCGGCGCGGGGCTCTTCAATGAGCAGTTCTTC,CASSDPGAGLFNEQFF
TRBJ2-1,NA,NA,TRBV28,TGTGCCAGCAGTTTGGAGGGTGGCAATGAGCAGTTCTTC,CASSLEGGNEQFF
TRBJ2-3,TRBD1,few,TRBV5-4,TGTGCCAGCAGCTCAGGGACAGGGGGCGCGGCTGATACGCAGTATTTT,CASSSGTGGAADTQYF
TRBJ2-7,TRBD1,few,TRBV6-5,TGTGCCAGCAGTTACCTCGGAGATGGGACAGAGTCCTACGAGCAGTACTTC,CASSYLGDGTESYEQYF
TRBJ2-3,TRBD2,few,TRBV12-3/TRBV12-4,TGTGCCAGCAAACCGGGACTAGGCCCGGATACGCAGTATTTT,CASKPGLGPDTQYF
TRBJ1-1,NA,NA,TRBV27,TGTGCCAGCAGTCCAGGGGCGGCGAACACTGAAGCTTTCTTT,CASSPGAANTEAFF
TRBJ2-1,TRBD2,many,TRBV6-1,TGTGCCAGCAACGCACTAGCGGGAGGGAAGGGTGAGCAGTTCTTC,CASNALAGGKGEQFF
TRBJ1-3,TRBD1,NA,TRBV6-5,TGTGCCAGCAGTTACGGGACAGCAACAACCTCTGGAAACACCATATATTTT,CASSYGTATTSGNTIYF
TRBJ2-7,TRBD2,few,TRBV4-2,TGTGCCAGCAGGGCTAGCGGAGCCTACGAGCAGTACTTC,CASRASGAYEQYF
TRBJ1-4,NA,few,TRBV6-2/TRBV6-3,TGTGCCAGCAGTTACTTCCGGGAAACTAATGAAAAACTGTTTTTT,CASSYFRETNEKLFF
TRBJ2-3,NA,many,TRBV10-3,TGTGCCATCAGTACCGACTTCGGCGATACGCAGTATTTT,CAISTDFGDTQYF
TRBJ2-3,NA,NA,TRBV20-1,TGCAGTGCCATCCTCCGGGACCGGGACGGATCTTTCACAGATACGCAGTATTTT,CSAILRDRDGSFTDTQYF
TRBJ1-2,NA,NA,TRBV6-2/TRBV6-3,TGTGCCAGCAGAGGACTGGGCTATGGCTACACCTTC,CASRGLGYGYTF
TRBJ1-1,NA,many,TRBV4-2,TGTGCCAGCAGCCAAGACTTACTCGTTAAGAACACTGAAGCTTTCTTT,CASSQDLLVKNTEAFF
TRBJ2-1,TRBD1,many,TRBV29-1,TGCAGCGTCCTGACAGGGAACAATGAGCAGTTCTTC,CSVLTGNNEQFF
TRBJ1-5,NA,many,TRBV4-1,TGCGCCAGCAGCCAGTCGGACAGTAGCAATCAGCCCCAGCATTTT,CASSQSDSSNQPQHF
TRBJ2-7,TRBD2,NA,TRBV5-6,TGTGCCAGCAGCCACCAGTGGGCGGGAGGTATGGGCGAGCAGTACTTC,CASSHQWAGGMGEQYF
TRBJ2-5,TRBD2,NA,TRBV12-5,TGTGCTAGTGGTTCGGGACTAGCGGATCAAGAGACCCAGTACTTC,CASGSGLADQETQYF
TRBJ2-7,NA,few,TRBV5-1,TGCGCCAGCAGCTTGCGGTTGAGGGGACCGGGGCCTTACGAGCAGTACTTC,CASSLRLRGPGPYEQYF
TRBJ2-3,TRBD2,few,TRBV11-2,TGTGCCAGCAGCTTAGAGGGACTAGCGGGACCCGCAGATACGCAGTATTTT,CASSLEGLAGPADTQYF
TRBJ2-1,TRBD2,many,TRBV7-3,TGTGCCAGCAGCACGGGGACCCGGGGGGATGAGCAGTTCTTC,CASSTGTRGDEQFF
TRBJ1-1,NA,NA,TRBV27,TGTGCCAGCAGTCTTAGGGGCGCGGTGTCTGAAGCTTTCTTT,CASSLRGAVSEAFF
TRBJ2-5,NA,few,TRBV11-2,TGTGCCAGCAGCTTTCCCCAAGAGGAGGAGACCCAGTACTTC,CASSFPQEEETQYF
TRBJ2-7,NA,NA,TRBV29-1,TGCAGCGTTGTGGTAGGAACCTACGAGCAGTACTTC,CSVVVGTYEQYF
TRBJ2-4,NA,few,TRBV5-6,TGTGCCAGCAGGTGGACAGGAGGGAACATTCAGTACTTC,CASRWTGGNIQYF
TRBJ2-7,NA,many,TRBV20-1,TGCAGTGCCACGGGACACCGCTCCTACGAGCAGTACTTC,CSATGHRSYEQYF
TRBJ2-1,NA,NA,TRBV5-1,TGCGCCAGCAGCTTGAGGCCAGGGCGGGATGAGCAGTTCTTC,CASSLRPGRDEQFF
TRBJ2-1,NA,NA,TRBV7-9,TGTGCCAGCAGCTTAGCGGGAGAGAGGGGTGAGCAGTTCTTC,CASSLAGERGEQFF
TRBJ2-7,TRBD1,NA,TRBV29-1,TGCAGCGTAGTACTGACAGGGTCGGACGAGCAGTACTTC,CSVVLTGSDEQYF
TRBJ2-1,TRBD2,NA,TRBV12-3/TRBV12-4,TGTGCCAGCAGTTTTAGGTCATTTGCTAGCGGGAAAGAGACGTTATACAATGAGCAGTTCTTC,CASSFRSFASGKETLYNEQFF
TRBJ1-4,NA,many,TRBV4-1,TGCGCCAGCAGCCCCTTGAGGGGGGGCTCGGATGAAAAACTGTTTTTT,CASSPLRGGSDEKLFF
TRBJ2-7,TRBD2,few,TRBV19,TGTGCCAGTAGTGCGACTAGCGGCGTCTACGAGCAGTACTTC,CASSATSGVYEQYF
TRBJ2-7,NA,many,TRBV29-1,TGCAGCTGCCGCAGGCCCGGATCCTACGAGCAGTACTTC,CSCRRPGSYEQYF
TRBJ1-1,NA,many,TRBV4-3,TGCGCCAGCAGCCAAGATTGGCTCCCTAACACTGAAGCTTTCTTT,CASSQDWLPNTEAFF
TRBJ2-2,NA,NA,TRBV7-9,TGTGCCAGCAGCTTTACCAGTCGCACCGGGGAGCTGTTTTTT,CASSFTSRTGELFF
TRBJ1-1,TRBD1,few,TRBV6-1,TGTGCCAGCAGAAGAATAACGGACGGACAGGGGGCTGAAGCTTTCTTT,CASRRITDGQGAEAFF
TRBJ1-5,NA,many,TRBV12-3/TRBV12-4,TGTGCCAGCAGTTTATGGCAGACTAGAGATCAGCCCCAGCATTTT,CASSLWQTRDQPQHF